The rows below give T cell receptor beta chains drawn from one sample of a study of blood T cell repertoires in COVID-19. Using immunoSEQ multiplex PCR, the repertoire was profiled, and TCRdb retains in-frame clones only, with some absent. The sample lists hundreds of thousands of clones; 70% to 90% were seen once. Specimen: peripheral blood. The source is a woman between 18 and 30 years old who had recovered from COVID-19. The CDR3 runs from the conserved cysteine through the conserved F or W. The D gene is left open where the match is weak. A clone size is listed for some rows: how often the clone was seen (once, few, many), or a class if it is expanded.

V: TRBV5-6; D: NA; size: NA; J: TRBJ1-4; DNA: TGTGCCAGCAGCTTGGGGAGCACAAATGAAAAACTGTTTTTT; CDR3: CASSLGSTNEKLFF
V: TRBV5-8; D: TRBD2; size: NA; J: TRBJ2-3; DNA: TGTGCCAGCAGCTTGTGGGAGGGCATGACAGATACGCAGTATTTT; CDR3: CASSLWEGMTDTQYF
V: TRBV6-2/TRBV6-3; D: NA; size: NA; J: TRBJ1-5; DNA: TGTGCCAGCAGTTACGAGGGCAGGTGGGAGCCCCAGCATTTT; CDR3: CASSYEGRWEPQHF
V: TRBV4-3; D: TRBD1; size: NA; J: TRBJ2-2; DNA: TGCGCCAGCAGCCAACCGACAGGGAGAAACACCGGGGAGCTGTTTTTT; CDR3: CASSQPTGRNTGELFF
V: TRBV4-3; D: NA; size: few; J: TRBJ2-6; DNA: TGCGCCAGCAGCCAAGAGGCGGGATCTGGGGCCAACGTCCTGACTTTC; CDR3: CASSQEAGSGANVLTF
V: TRBV30; D: NA; size: NA; J: TRBJ2-7; DNA: TGTGCCTGGAGTGTGTCCCACTACGAGCAGTACTTC; CDR3: CAWSVSHYEQYF
V: TRBV6-6; D: NA; size: NA; J: TRBJ2-5; DNA: TGTGCCAGCAGTTACTCCGGGGTCCGACAAGAGACCCAGTACTTC; CDR3: CASSYSGVRQETQYF
V: TRBV10-2; D: NA; size: NA; J: TRBJ1-3; DNA: TGCGCCAGCAGTGGGAGGATCGGACCGGGAAACACCATATATTTT; CDR3: CASSGRIGPGNTIYF
V: TRBV11-1; D: TRBD2; size: once; J: TRBJ2-5; DNA: TGTGCCAGCAGCCTGACTAGCGGGAGCCAAGAGACCCAGTACTTC; CDR3: CASSLTSGSQETQYF
V: TRBV4-1; D: NA; size: NA; J: TRBJ2-3; DNA: TGCGCCAGCAGCCAATACAGGGGCACAGATACGCAGTATTTT; CDR3: CASSQYRGTDTQYF
V: TRBV7-3; D: TRBD1; size: NA; J: TRBJ2-5; DNA: TGTGCCAGCAGCTCCTCGGGACAGGTCGAAGAGACCCAGTACTTC; CDR3: CASSSSGQVEETQYF
V: TRBV5-1; D: TRBD1; size: NA; J: TRBJ2-1; DNA: TGCGCCAGCAGCTGGACAGGGGGCACCTACAATGAGCAGTTCTTC; CDR3: CASSWTGGTYNEQFF
V: TRBV5-6; D: TRBD2; size: NA; J: TRBJ2-5; DNA: TGTGCCAGCAGCCCAGATACTAGCGGGAGTTTGGAGACCCAGTACTTC; CDR3: CASSPDTSGSLETQYF
V: TRBV4-3; D: NA; size: NA; J: TRBJ2-1; DNA: TGCGCCAGCAGCCAAGAAGGGGGTGGGACCTACAATGAGCAGTTCTTC; CDR3: CASSQEGGGTYNEQFF
V: TRBV30; D: NA; size: once; J: TRBJ1-3; DNA: TGTGCCTGGAGTGTGCGGGAGGTGCCCTCTGGAAACACCATATATTTT; CDR3: CAWSVREVPSGNTIYF
V: TRBV5-1; D: TRBD2; size: NA; J: TRBJ2-7; DNA: TGCGCCAGCAGCTCAACTAGCGGGCCAACCTACGAGCAGTACTTC; CDR3: CASSSTSGPTYEQYF
V: TRBV30; D: TRBD1; size: NA; J: TRBJ2-1; DNA: TGTGCCTACCAGACAGGGTTGACCTACAATGAGCAGTTCTTC; CDR3: CAYQTGLTYNEQFF
V: TRBV5-1; D: TRBD2; size: NA; J: TRBJ2-1; DNA: TGCGCCAGCAGCATTGCGGGACTAGCGGGGGGCCCTAATGAGCAGTTCTTC; CDR3: CASSIAGLAGGPNEQFF
V: TRBV2; D: NA; size: NA; J: TRBJ1-6; DNA: TGTGCCAGCAGTCCACGGGACATGTATAATTCACCCCTCCACTTT; CDR3: CASSPRDMYNSPLHF
V: TRBV30; D: TRBD2; size: NA; J: TRBJ2-7; DNA: TGTGCCTGGGGACTAGCGGATTACGAGCAGTACTTC; CDR3: CAWGLADYEQYF
V: TRBV3-1/TRBV3-2; D: NA; size: few; J: TRBJ2-7; DNA: TGTGCCAGCTCGTCGACGGGGAACTACGAGCAGTACTTC; CDR3: CASSSTGNYEQYF
V: TRBV9; D: TRBD1; size: NA; J: TRBJ2-7; DNA: TGTGCCAGCAGCGTAGAAGGACAGGCCCCCTACGAGCAGTACTTC; CDR3: CASSVEGQAPYEQYF
V: TRBV7-9; D: NA; size: few; J: TRBJ1-1; DNA: TGTGCCAGCAGCACCAGGGGGAACACTGAAGCTTTCTTT; CDR3: CASSTRGNTEAFF
V: TRBV30; D: NA; size: NA; J: TRBJ1-4; DNA: TGTGCCTGGAGACAGGGCGGGACTAATGAAAAACTGTTTTTT; CDR3: CAWRQGGTNEKLFF
V: TRBV2; D: NA; size: NA; J: TRBJ2-1; DNA: TGTGCCAGCAGTACCGGGACACACAGGCAGTTCTTC; CDR3: CASSTGTHRQFF
V: TRBV7-8; D: NA; size: NA; J: TRBJ2-1; DNA: TGTGCCAGCAGCTTAGAGGAGATAGCAGTGAATGAGCAGTTCTTC; CDR3: CASSLEEIAVNEQFF